This is a list of T cell receptor beta chains from one sample in a study of cytomegalovirus exposure and HLA in healthy donors. TCRdb's copy holds only in-frame clones and misses some; the assay was immunoSEQ multiplex PCR. Here the sample spans 100,000 to 150,000 clones, around 67% being singletons. The specimen was PBMCs. The receptors stem from a woman between 40 and 55 years old in good health and CMV-seropositive. CDR3s include the opening cysteine and the closing phenylalanine or tryptophan. D genes are given only for firm matches. Only part of the rows carry a size: once, few, many, or a class if the clone is expanded.

J,size,V,D,CDR3,DNA
TRBJ2-1,NA,TRBV11-1,TRBD2,CASSLVPLAGGQNEQFF,TGTGCCAGCAGCTTAGTCCCACTAGCGGGAGGGCAGAATGAGCAGTTCTTC
TRBJ2-1,NA,TRBV7-3,TRBD2,CASSPFAGGSYNEQFF,TGTGCCAGCAGCCCTTTTGCGGGGGGGTCCTACAATGAGCAGTTCTTC
TRBJ1-1,NA,TRBV7-9,TRBD1,CASSLGDRVNTEAFF,TGTGCCAGCAGCTTAGGGGACAGGGTGAACACTGAAGCTTTCTTT
TRBJ1-2,NA,TRBV18,TRBD1,CASSPYTGTGGAYGGYTF,TGTGCCAGCTCGCCCTATACCGGGACAGGGGGCGCTTACGGTGGCTACACCTTC
TRBJ2-7,NA,TRBV5-6,NA,CASSAGQFTYEQYF,TGTGCCAGCAGCGCGGGACAGTTTACCTACGAGCAGTACTTC
TRBJ1-2,few,TRBV28,NA,CASTIGGGHNYGYTF,TGTGCCAGCACTATCGGGGGGGGGCATAACTATGGCTACACCTTC
TRBJ1-4,NA,TRBV6-6,NA,CASSYGPWATNEKLFF,TGTGCCAGCAGTTACGGTCCTTGGGCTACTAATGAAAAACTGTTTTTT
TRBJ2-3,NA,TRBV18,NA,CASSPTTELAQYF,TGTGCCAGCTCACCGACTACAGAGTTGGCGCAGTATTTT
TRBJ1-6,NA,TRBV7-2,NA,CASSPGTTLVRNSPLHF,TGTGCCAGCAGCCCAGGAACCACCCTGGTTCGGAATTCACCCCTCCACTTT
TRBJ1-5,NA,TRBV19,NA,CASSIDFHGSNQPQHF,TGTGCCAGTAGTATCGATTTTCACGGTAGCAATCAGCCCCAGCATTTT
TRBJ2-2,NA,TRBV7-2,NA,CASSLVQVGGELFF,TGTGCCAGCAGCTTAGTTCAGGTCGGCGGGGAGCTGTTTTTT
TRBJ1-4,NA,TRBV9,NA,CASSATGSAEKLFF,TGTGCCAGCAGCGCCACGGGGTCAGCGGAAAAACTGTTTTTT
TRBJ2-5,NA,TRBV5-1,TRBD1,CASSLGAAGGRQETQYF,TGCGCCAGCAGCTTGGGAGCGGCAGGGGGCCGCCAAGAGACCCAGTACTTC
TRBJ2-7,NA,TRBV10-3,TRBD1,CAISGGQEPYEQYF,TGTGCCATCAGTGGCGGACAGGAACCCTACGAGCAGTACTTC
TRBJ1-2,NA,TRBV18,TRBD1,CASSGPGQGALGYTF,TGTGCCAGCTCAGGACCGGGACAGGGGGCCTTGGGCTACACCTTC
TRBJ2-7,NA,TRBV18,TRBD1,CASSPPDRGYEQYF,TGTGCCAGCTCACCACCGGACAGGGGCTACGAGCAGTACTTC
TRBJ1-5,NA,TRBV2,TRBD1,CASRHRDRANQPQHF,TGTGCCAGCAGACACCGGGACAGGGCCAATCAGCCCCAGCATTTT
TRBJ1-2,NA,TRBV7-9,NA,CASSLVPGLKERGYTF,TGTGCCAGCAGCTTAGTTCCGGGACTGAAGGAAAGGGGCTACACCTTC
TRBJ2-7,NA,TRBV27,TRBD2,CASSLTFPIAGGSHEQYF,TGTGCCAGCAGTTTAACCTTCCCCATAGCGGGGGGTTCTCACGAGCAGTACTTC
TRBJ2-7,NA,TRBV7-5,NA,CVRSPPSGGAPYEQYF,TGTGTCAGAAGCCCCCCTAGTGGAGGCGCTCCCTACGAGCAGTACTTC
TRBJ2-7,NA,TRBV18,TRBD1,CASSRPGQSYEEQYF,TGTGCCAGCTCACGACCGGGACAGAGTTACGAGGAGCAGTACTTC
TRBJ1-1,NA,TRBV19,NA,CASSRRVNTEAFF,TGTGCCAGTAGTAGACGGGTGAACACTGAAGCTTTCTTT
TRBJ2-5,NA,TRBV4-3,NA,CASSQDTPSASSTEQYF,TGCGCCAGCAGCCAAGATACCCCTAGCGCCTCCTCTACGGAGCAGTACTTC
TRBJ2-1,NA,TRBV7-8,NA,CASSLTLVGSYNEQFF,TGTGCCAGCAGCTTAACCCTAGTGGGCTCCTACAATGAGCAGTTCTTC
TRBJ2-5,few,TRBV7-2,TRBD2,CASSLQPAGEGETQYF,TGTGCCAGCAGCTTACAACCAGCGGGAGAGGGAGAGACCCAGTACTTC
TRBJ2-7,NA,TRBV6-6,TRBD2,CASCGGTTYEQYF,TGTGCCAGTTGTGGTGGGACTACCTACGAGCAGTACTTC
TRBJ1-5,NA,TRBV19,NA,CASSKRQGNSNQPQHF,TGTGCCAGTAGCAAACGGCAGGGAAATAGCAATCAGCCCCAGCATTTT
TRBJ2-1,NA,TRBV4-2,TRBD2,CASSQGLAGGYNEQFF,TGTGCCAGCAGCCAAGGACTAGCGGGGGGGTACAATGAGCAGTTCTTC
TRBJ1-3,few,TRBV7-8,TRBD1,CASSLGRTGSGNTIYF,TGTGCCAGCAGCTTAGGGAGGACAGGCTCTGGAAACACCATATATTTT
TRBJ2-2,few,TRBV4-1,NA,CASTGSQWQGNTGELFF,TGCGCCAGCACAGGATCCCAGTGGCAGGGGAACACCGGGGAGCTGTTTTTT
TRBJ1-1,NA,TRBV2,NA,CASGLEGILNTEAFF,TGTGCCAGCGGGTTGGAGGGGATTCTGAACACTGAAGCTTTCTTT
TRBJ1-1,NA,TRBV6-5,NA,CASSYEVRNTEAFF,TGTGCCAGCAGTTACGAGGTACGCAACACTGAAGCTTTCTTT
TRBJ2-7,NA,TRBV9,TRBD1,CASSDRQGGYEQYF,TGTGCCAGCAGCGATCGACAGGGGGGCTACGAGCAGTACTTC
TRBJ1-2,NA,TRBV5-1,TRBD1,CASSPEIQGILHDYTF,TGCGCCAGCAGCCCGGAGATACAGGGGATTTTGCATGACTACACCTTC
TRBJ2-7,few,TRBV28,TRBD1,CASSSGGWSSYEQYF,TGTGCCAGCAGTTCAGGGGGCTGGAGCTCCTACGAGCAGTACTTC
TRBJ2-7,NA,TRBV28,TRBD1,CASSLSGDRIVYEQYF,TGTGCCAGCAGTTTATCCGGGGACAGGATCGTGTACGAGCAGTACTTC
TRBJ2-1,few,TRBV9,NA,CASSVARGPSYNEQFF,TGTGCCAGCAGCGTAGCTAGAGGGCCCTCCTACAATGAGCAGTTCTTC
TRBJ2-3,NA,TRBV7-8,NA,CASSLRGAIDTQYF,TGTGCCAGCAGCTTACGGGGGGCCATAGATACGCAGTATTTT
TRBJ1-1,NA,TRBV5-4,NA,CASSLAQGWTVSTEAFF,TGTGCCAGCAGCTTGGCCCAGGGTTGGACGGTAAGCACTGAAGCTTTCTTT
TRBJ1-3,NA,TRBV11-2,NA,CASSPFSSGNTIYF,TGTGCCAGCAGCCCTTTTTCCTCCGGAAACACCATATATTTT
TRBJ1-2,few,TRBV7-2,TRBD1,CASSLSSSSGGGGGGYTF,TGTGCCAGCAGCTTATCGTCATCTTCAGGGGGCGGAGGGGGGGGCTACACCTTC
TRBJ2-2,once,TRBV7-7,TRBD2,CASSLASGLTGELFF,TGTGCCAGCAGCTTAGCTAGCGGGTTGACCGGGGAGCTGTTTTTT
TRBJ2-2,NA,TRBV6-1,TRBD2,CASSGRGVRNTGELFF,TGTGCCAGCAGTGGCCGGGGGGTCCGGAACACCGGGGAGCTGTTTTTT
TRBJ2-2,NA,TRBV6-6,TRBD1,CASIKGAAGELFF,TGTGCCAGCATAAAGGGGGCGGCCGGGGAGCTGTTTTTT
TRBJ2-5,few,TRBV4-2,TRBD2,CASSQEGAGLGETQYF,TGTGCCAGCAGCCAAGAGGGAGCGGGGTTGGGCGAGACCCAGTACTTC
TRBJ1-6,few,TRBV6-1,NA,CASTFKGDYNSPLHF,TGTGCCAGCACCTTTAAAGGGGACTATAATTCACCCCTCCACTTT
TRBJ2-3,NA,TRBV6-4,TRBD2,CASSETSASDTQYF,TGTGCCAGCAGTGAAACTAGCGCGTCAGATACGCAGTATTTT
TRBJ2-7,NA,TRBV7-2,TRBD1,CASSSPGLTGSGKQYF,TGTGCCAGCAGCTCGCCAGGCCTGACAGGGTCGGGCAAGCAGTACTTC
TRBJ2-2,few,TRBV7-2,TRBD2,CASSRGGSNTGELFF,TGTGCCAGCAGCCGGGGGGGTTCGAACACCGGGGAGCTGTTTTTT
TRBJ1-4,NA,TRBV15,NA,CATSRETGGGEKLFF,TGTGCCACCAGCAGAGAGACAGGCGGTGGCGAAAAACTGTTTTTT
TRBJ1-2,NA,TRBV5-1,NA,CASRPDRGNYGYTF,TGCGCCAGCCGCCCAGACCGGGGGAACTATGGCTACACCTTC
TRBJ2-7,NA,TRBV20-1,NA,CSITGTYEQYF,TGCAGTATCACAGGAACCTACGAGCAGTACTTC
TRBJ1-1,NA,TRBV4-3,NA,CASSQAQGLEAFF,TGCGCCAGCAGCCAAGCTCAGGGTCTAGAAGCTTTCTTT
TRBJ1-4,once,TRBV5-4,TRBD1,CASSAPGGNTNEKLFF,TGTGCCAGCAGCGCTCCAGGGGGCAATACTAATGAAAAACTGTTTTTT
TRBJ1-2,NA,TRBV15,TRBD1,CATSREKGGYVYTF,TGTGCCACCAGCAGAGAGAAAGGGGGCTATGTCTACACCTTC